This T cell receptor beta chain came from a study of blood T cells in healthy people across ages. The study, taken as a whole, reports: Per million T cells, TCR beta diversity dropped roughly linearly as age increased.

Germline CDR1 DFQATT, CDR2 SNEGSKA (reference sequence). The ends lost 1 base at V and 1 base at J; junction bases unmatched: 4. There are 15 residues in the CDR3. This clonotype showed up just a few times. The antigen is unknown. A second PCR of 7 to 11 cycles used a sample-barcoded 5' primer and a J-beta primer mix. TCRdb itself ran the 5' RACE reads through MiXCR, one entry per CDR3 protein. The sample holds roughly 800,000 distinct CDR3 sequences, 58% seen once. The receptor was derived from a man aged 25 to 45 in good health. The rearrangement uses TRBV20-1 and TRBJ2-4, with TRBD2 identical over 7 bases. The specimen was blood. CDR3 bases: TGCAGTGCTAGAGGGCGGGGGATCGCCAAAAACATTCAGTACTTC. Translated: CSARGRGIAKNIQYF.